This T cell receptor (beta chain) derives from a study of blood T cell repertoires in COVID-19. This table comes from immunoSEQ multiplex PCR, and its TCRdb copy is limited to in-frame clones, with some not included. The repertoire has some 350,000 clones, more than 70% of them found once; the top ten carry about 3%. Sequenced: peripheral blood. The sequence was collected from a woman aged 25-40 years with COVID-19, enrolled during active disease.

DNA for the CDR3: TGTGCCACCAGCAGAGACGCCCCGGGGGGGGATACGCAGTATTTT. Translated: CATSRDAPGGDTQYF. The genes are TRBV15 and TRBJ2-3, with TRBD2 matching 8 bases. The CDR3 loop spans 15 amino acids. Germline trimming cut 0 bases from V and 6 bases from J; bases unmatched to any gene: 5. Germline CDR1 is LNHNV and CDR2 is YYDKDF (reference sequence).